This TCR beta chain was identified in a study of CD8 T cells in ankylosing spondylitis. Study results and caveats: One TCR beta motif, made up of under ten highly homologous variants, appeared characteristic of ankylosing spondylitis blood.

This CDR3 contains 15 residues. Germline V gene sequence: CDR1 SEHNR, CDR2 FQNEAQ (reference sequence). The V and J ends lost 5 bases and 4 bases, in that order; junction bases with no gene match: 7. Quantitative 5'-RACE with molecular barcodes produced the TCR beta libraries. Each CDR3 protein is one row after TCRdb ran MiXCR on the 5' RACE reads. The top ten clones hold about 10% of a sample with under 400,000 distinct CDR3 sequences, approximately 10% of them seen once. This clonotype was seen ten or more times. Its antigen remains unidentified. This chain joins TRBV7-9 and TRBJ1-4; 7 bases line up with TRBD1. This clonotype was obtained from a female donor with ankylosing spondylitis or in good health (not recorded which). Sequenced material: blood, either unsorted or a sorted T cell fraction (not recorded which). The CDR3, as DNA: TGTGCCAGCAGCCACGCCGGGACAGTTAATGAAAAACTGTTTTTT. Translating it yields CASSHAGTVNEKLFF. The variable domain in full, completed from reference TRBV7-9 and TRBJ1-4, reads DTGVSQNPRHKITKRGQNVTFRCDPISEHNRLYWYRQTLGQGPEFLTYFQNEAQLEKSRLLSDRFSAERPKGSFSTLEIQRTEQGDSAMYLCASSHAGTVNEKLFFGSGTQLSVL.